This T cell receptor (beta chain) was captured in a study of Ad26.COV2.S vaccination and SARS-CoV-2 variants (dated by TCRdb to about 2021). Regarding the research as a whole: Vaccine-arm donors came from COV1001, a multicentre, randomized, double-blind, placebo-controlled phase I-IIa trial of Ad26.COV2.S in healthy adults. Trial participants were randomized into five groups of five, in which low-dose or high-dose Ad26.COV2.S was given once or twice, or placebo was given on both occasions. Ad26.COV2.S was given intramuscularly at 5x10^10 or 1x10^11 viral particles, as a single shot or as two shots 56 days apart. The TCR-sequenced set comprised approximately 30 samples: 19 Ad26.COV2.S vaccine recipients, 5 placebo recipients and 8 SARS-CoV-2 convalescent individuals. Investigators did not know the trial group allocation while performing experiments and assessing outcomes. TCRbeta repertoire sequencing was used to assess the specificity and breadth of SARS-CoV-2-reactive T cell receptors after Ad26.COV2.S vaccination.

This specimen's treatment or condition label, interpreted: some 19 received Ad26.COV2.S at low or high dose, single or two shots; 5 received placebo; per-sample allocation not given. For vaccine and placebo recipients, repertoires were sequenced using samples collected on day 63 after the first injection. In Cohort 1b, about two dozen adults aged 18-55 years were enrolled at a single site in Boston, USA, between 29 July and 7 August 2020. Ad26.COV2.S was a replication-incompetent adenovirus type 26 vector that expressed a prefusion-stabilized SARS-CoV-2 spike protein derived from the original Wuhan strain. TCRbeta CDR3 regions were sequenced with the immunoSEQ Assay. After extraction, genomic DNA underwent amplification by bias-controlled multiplex PCR, followed by high-throughput sequencing. In the authors' own workflow: Collapsing and filtering of sequences were performed to quantify the absolute abundance of each unique TCRbeta CDR3 region. T cell fraction was estimated by normalizing TCRbeta template counts to usable DNA, which was measured by amplifying reference genes present in all nucleated cells. Repertoire TCRs were annotated as SARS-CoV-2-specific by exact matching of V gene, CDR3 amino acid sequence and J gene to a known reactive TCR set. The reference SARS-CoV-2 TCR set came from MIRA and was filtered for enrichment in COVID-19-positive ImmuneCODE repertoires, removing public or cross-reactive TCRs. Using the MIRA antigens, annotated TCRs were further analysed by specific ORF or by position within an ORF. Breadth was defined as annotated unique rearrangements over total unique productive rearrangements; depth was the summed frequency of those rearrangements. Group comparisons of TCR breadth used two-sided Wilcoxon rank-sum tests. TCRdb stores this immuneACCESS table with in-frame sequences only. Part of the clones is absent; in the studies checked, under half of the shortfall reflects unresolved V genes, and no reason is known for the rest. D and trimming were read from the DNA, whereas the V and J calls and clone size are those reported in that table. Present in this sample are more than 250,000 clones, around 87% of which were seen just once. The biggest ten clones account for 2.5% to 3.5% of the sample.

The germline V gene gives CDR1 as KGHSH and CDR2 as LQKENI. The CDR3 contains 15 residues, cysteine and phenylalanine counted. Just CDR3 DNA is preserved here, 45 bases in frame from base 1. V and J are trimmed by 3 bases and 4 bases, and the gene matches miss 8 bases of the junction. Broad study findings and their caveats: The authors noted that the TCR breadth and depth analyses may have underestimated total T cell responses. The study was not powered for comparison of responses between vaccine doses or regimens. After vaccination, substantial breadth of spike-specific CD8+ and CD4+ T cell responses was reported. Spike-specific TCR breadth was higher in Ad26.COV2.S recipients than in placebo recipients (P = 0.0014). Vaccine and placebo recipients had similar non-spike TCR breadth, a finding consistent with the vaccine containing only spike.

Note on this clone: The antigen it binds to is not known. No much larger clone is present one base from it, and per-base qualities are unavailable.

The source of this sequence is a person between 18 and 60 years old who received the Ad26.COV2.S COVID-19 vaccine or a placebo. The input for sequencing was peripheral blood, taken in a trial of Ad26.COV2.S vaccine versus placebo. This receptor chain uses TRBV18 and TRBJ2-7; 8 bases in between match TRBD1. The CDR3 loop reads CASSPTGGVRYEQYF. The DNA is as follows: TGTGCCAGCTCACCCACAGGGGGTGTACGATACGAGCAGTACTTC.